This is a list of T cell receptor beta chains from one sample in a study of long-term antiretroviral therapy in people with HIV. Only in-frame clones appear in the TCRdb table, and some are missing; sequencing was by immunoSEQ multiplex PCR. The data contain 30,000 or so clones, roughly 78% of them singletons. Sequencing used unsorted PBMCs, obtained 1.5 years before starting antiretroviral therapy. All receptors derive from a man aged 18 to 35 with HIV. Each CDR3 is given with its conserved first and last residue.

V	CDR3
TRBV9	CASSVDGGGYTF
TRBV30	CARVGHTEAFF
TRBV6-4	CASSEDRNQPQHF
TRBV7-8	CASSLHEEQYF
TRBV29-1	CSVEAYGAQETQYF
TRBV6-1	CASRRLDSTDTQYF
TRBV5-1	CASRAGTGEQYF
TRBV27	CASSLGQDSFF
TRBV4-3	CASSQVRTSGPLEQYF
TRBV27	CASSLFVGQPQHF